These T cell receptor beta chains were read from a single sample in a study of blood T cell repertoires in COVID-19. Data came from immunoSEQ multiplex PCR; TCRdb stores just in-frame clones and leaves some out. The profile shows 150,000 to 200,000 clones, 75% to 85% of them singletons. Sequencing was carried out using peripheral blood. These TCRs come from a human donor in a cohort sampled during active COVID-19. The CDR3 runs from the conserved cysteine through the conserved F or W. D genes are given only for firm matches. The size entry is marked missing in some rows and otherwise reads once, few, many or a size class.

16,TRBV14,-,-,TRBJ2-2,TGTGCCAGCAGCCCACGCCCAGGGTTAAGTACCGGGGAGCTGTTTTTT,CASSPRPGLSTGELFF
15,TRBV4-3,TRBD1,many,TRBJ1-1,TGCGCCAGCAGCCAAGACACAGGGGGCAACACTGAAGCTTTCTTT,CASSQDTGGNTEAFF
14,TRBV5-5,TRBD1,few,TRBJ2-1,TGTGCCAGCTCTCGGACAGGACCCTACAATGAGCAGTTCTTC,CASSRTGPYNEQFF
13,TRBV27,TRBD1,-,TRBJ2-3,TGTGCCAGCAGTTCCACAGGGGCAGATACGCAGTATTTT,CASSSTGADTQYF
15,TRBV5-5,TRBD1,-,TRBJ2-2,TGTGCCAGCAGACGGGACAGGGGTGATACCGGGGAGCTGTTTTTT,CASRRDRGDTGELFF
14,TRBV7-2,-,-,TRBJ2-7,TGTGCCAGCAGCTTAGCCCTACTTGCCTACGAGCAGTACTTC,CASSLALLAYEQYF
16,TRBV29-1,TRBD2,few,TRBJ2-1,TGCAGCGCCCGAGGGTCAGGGACTAGCGGGTACAATGAGCAGTTCTTC,CSARGSGTSGYNEQFF
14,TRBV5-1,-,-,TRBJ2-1,TGCGCCAGCAGCCCGGGACTCCCCCCCCCGGAGCAGTTCTTC,CASSPGLPPPEQFF
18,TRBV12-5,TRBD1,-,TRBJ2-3,TGTGCTAGTGGTTTGGTACCTCGGAGGACAGGGGCTAAAGATACGCAGTATTTT,CASGLVPRRTGAKDTQYF
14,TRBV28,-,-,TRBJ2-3,TGTGCCAGCAGAACGACAGGTTCCACAGATACGCAGTATTTT,CASRTTGSTDTQYF
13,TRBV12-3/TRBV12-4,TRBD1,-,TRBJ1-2,TGTGCCGGCCGGACAGGGAACTCCGGGGGCTACACCTTC,CAGRTGNSGGYTF
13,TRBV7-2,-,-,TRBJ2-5,TGTGCCAGCAGCTTGAGACGGGGGGAGACCCAGTACTTC,CASSLRRGETQYF
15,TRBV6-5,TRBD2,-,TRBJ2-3,TGTGCCAGCGTGGGGGCTAGCGGGGGGAGGGATACGCAGTATTTT,CASVGASGGRDTQYF
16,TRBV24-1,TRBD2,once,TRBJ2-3,TGTGCCACCAGTGATTTGCCCAGCGGGGACACAGATACGCAGTATTTT,CATSDLPSGDTDTQYF
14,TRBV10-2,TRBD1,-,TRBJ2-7,TGCGCCAGTGCCCCGGGACAGGGACTATACGAGCAGTACTTC,CASAPGQGLYEQYF
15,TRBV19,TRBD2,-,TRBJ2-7,TGTGCCAGTAGGGCGGCTAGCGGACAAGCCTACGAGCAGTACTTC,CASRAASGQAYEQYF
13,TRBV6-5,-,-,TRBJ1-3,TGTGCCAGCACCGGGGAGTTTGGAAACACCATATATTTT,CASTGEFGNTIYF
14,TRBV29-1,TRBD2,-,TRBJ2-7,TGCAGCGTTGTAGCGGGAGGAGCGATTACCGAGCAGTACTTC,CSVVAGGAITEQYF
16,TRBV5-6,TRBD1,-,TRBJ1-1,TGTGCCAGCAGCCCGACAGGGGCGACGAGGAACACTGAAGCTTTCTTT,CASSPTGATRNTEAFF
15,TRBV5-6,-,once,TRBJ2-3,TGTGCCAGCAGCTTCCCCCCAGGGCTCACAGATACGCAGTATTTT,CASSFPPGLTDTQYF
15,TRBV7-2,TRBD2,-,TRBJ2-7,TGTGCCAGCAGCACGGGACTAGCGGACACCTACGAGCAGTACTTC,CASSTGLADTYEQYF
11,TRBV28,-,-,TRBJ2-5,TGTGCCAGCAGTGATAGTCGGACCCAGTACTTC,CASSDSRTQYF
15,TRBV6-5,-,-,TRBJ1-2,TGTGCCAGCAGTTACTCGCGACAGCTCCTGGGAGGCTACACCTTC,CASSYSRQLLGGYTF
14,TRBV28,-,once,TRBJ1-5,TGTGCCAGCAGCCCACCCCCGGCGGGTCAGCCCCAGCATTTT,CASSPPPAGQPQHF
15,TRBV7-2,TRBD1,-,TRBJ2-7,TGTGCCAGCAGCGCGATACAGGGGTGGAAAGACGAGCAGTACTTC,CASSAIQGWKDEQYF
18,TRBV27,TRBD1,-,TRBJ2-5,TGTGCCAGCAGTTTAGCCGTGACGGGACAGCCATTCGGGGAGACCCAGTACTTC,CASSLAVTGQPFGETQYF
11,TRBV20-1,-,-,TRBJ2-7,TGCAGTGCACTAACTAGCTACGAGCAGTACTTC,CSALTSYEQYF
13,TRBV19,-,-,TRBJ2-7,TGTGCCAGTAGTAGGGCGGGACCCTACGAGCAGTACTTC,CASSRAGPYEQYF
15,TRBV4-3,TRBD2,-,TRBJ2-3,TGCGCCAGCAGCCAAGATGAGCGGGGCGTCAGTACGCAGTATTTT,CASSQDERGVSTQYF
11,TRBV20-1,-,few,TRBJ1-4,TGCAGTGTTGCGGGGCCCCAAAAACTGTTTTTT,CSVAGPQKLFF
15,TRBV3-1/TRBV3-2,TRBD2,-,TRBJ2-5,TGTGCCAGCAGCCAACTAAGCGGGAAACAAGAGACCCAGTACTTC,CASSQLSGKQETQYF
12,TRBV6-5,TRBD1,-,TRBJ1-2,TGTGCCACGAACAGGGGGCGCGATGGCTACACCTTC,CATNRGRDGYTF
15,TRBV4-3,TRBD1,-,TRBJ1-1,TGCGCCAGCAGCCAAGAGAGGGGGCGCGACACTGAAGCTTTCTTT,CASSQERGRDTEAFF
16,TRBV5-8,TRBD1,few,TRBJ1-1,TGTGCCAGCAGCTGGGGGGCAGGGGGCAGGAACACTGAAGCTTTCTTT,CASSWGAGGRNTEAFF
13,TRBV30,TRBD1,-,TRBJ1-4,TGTGCCTCTTCCGGGACAGGGGGTGAAAAACTGTTTTTT,CASSGTGGEKLFF
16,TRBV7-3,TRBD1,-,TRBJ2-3,TGTGCCAGCAGCTTTTACTCAGGGGGCAACACAGATACGCAGTATTTT,CASSFYSGGNTDTQYF
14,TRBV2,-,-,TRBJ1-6,TGTGCCAGCAGTGGGACAGTAAATAATTCACCCCTCCACTTT,CASSGTVNNSPLHF
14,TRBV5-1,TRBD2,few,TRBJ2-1,TGCGCCAGCAGCCGGGACTATCCGTGGAATGAGCAGTTCTTC,CASSRDYPWNEQFF
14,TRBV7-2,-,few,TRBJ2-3,TGTGCCAGCAGCTTAGACAGGGGCACAGATACGCAGTATTTT,CASSLDRGTDTQYF
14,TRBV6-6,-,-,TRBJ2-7,TGTGCCAGCAGTTACACCCGGGGGGCCGGCGAGCAGTACTTC,CASSYTRGAGEQYF
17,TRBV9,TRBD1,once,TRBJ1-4,TGTGCCAGCACCCCGGGACAGGGAAGGGGCGAGGCCGAAAAACTGTTTTTT,CASTPGQGRGEAEKLFF
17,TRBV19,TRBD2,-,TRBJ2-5,TGTGCCAGTAGTATCAAAGCGGGGGGGCGCAGCCGGGAGACCCAGTACTTC,CASSIKAGGRSRETQYF
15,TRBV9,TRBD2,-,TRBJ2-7,TGTGCCAGCAGCGTAGAAGCGGGGGGATCCTACGAGCAGTACTTC,CASSVEAGGSYEQYF
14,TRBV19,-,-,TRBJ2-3,TGTGCCACCTCTAGGGGTTGGAGCACAGATACGCAGTATTTT,CATSRGWSTDTQYF
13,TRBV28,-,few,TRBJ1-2,TGTGCCAGCAGTTTTGCGGGATGGGTAGGCTACACCTTC,CASSFAGWVGYTF
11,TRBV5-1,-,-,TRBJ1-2,TGCGCCAGCAGCCCAGGTCTTGGCTACACCTTC,CASSPGLGYTF
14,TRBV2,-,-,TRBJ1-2,TGTGCCAGCAGTGAGCTGGGAGGGAACTATGGCTACACCTTC,CASSELGGNYGYTF
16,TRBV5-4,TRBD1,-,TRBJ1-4,TGTGCCAGCAGCACCCGGGACAGGGGGGCTAATGAAAAACTGTTTTTT,CASSTRDRGANEKLFF
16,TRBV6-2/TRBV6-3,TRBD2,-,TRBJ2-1,TGTGCCAGCAGTCCCGAGGGGCGGGGGGCCTACAATGAGCAGTTCTTC,CASSPEGRGAYNEQFF
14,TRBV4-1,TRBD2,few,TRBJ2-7,TGCGCCAGCAGCCACACAGCGGGAGTGGACGAGCAGTACTTC,CASSHTAGVDEQYF
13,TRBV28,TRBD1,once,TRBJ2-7,TGTGCCAGCAGTGGGACAGGGACCTACGAGCAGTACTTC,CASSGTGTYEQYF
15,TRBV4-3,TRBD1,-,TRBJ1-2,TGCGCCAGCAGCCACAGCGCCGGGACAGACTATGGCTACACCTTC,CASSHSAGTDYGYTF
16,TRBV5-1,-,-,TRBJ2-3,TGCGCCAGCAGCTTGGCGTCCCAGCGGTCCGCAGATACGCAGTATTTT,CASSLASQRSADTQYF
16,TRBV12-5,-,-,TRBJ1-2,TGTGCTAGTGGTTCCCCCCGGGCCCGGGACATTAAGGGCTACACCTTC,CASGSPRARDIKGYTF
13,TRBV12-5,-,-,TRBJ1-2,TGTGCTAGTGGCACAGGGTCTCAGAATGGCTACACCTTC,CASGTGSQNGYTF
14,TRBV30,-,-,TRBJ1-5,TGTGCCTGGAGTGTAGCGGCCGGCAATCAGCCCCAGCATTTT,CAWSVAAGNQPQHF
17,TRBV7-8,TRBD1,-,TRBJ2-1,TGTGCCAGCAGCTTATTCCCCAGGGGGAGCTCCTACAATGAGCAGTTCTTC,CASSLFPRGSSYNEQFF
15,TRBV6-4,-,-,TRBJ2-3,TGTGCCAGCAGTGACTCGAAGGAGGGTGCAGATACGCAGTATTTT,CASSDSKEGADTQYF
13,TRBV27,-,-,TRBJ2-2,TGTGCCAGCAGTTTACAGTTTACCGGGGAGCTGTTTTTT,CASSLQFTGELFF
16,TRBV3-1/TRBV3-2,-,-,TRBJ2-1,TGTGCCAGCAGCTGCCGGCTAGGGGGCTCCTACAATGAGCAGTTCTTC,CASSCRLGGSYNEQFF